A selection of T cell receptor beta chains follows, all from one sample in a study of T cells in Graves' hyperthyroidism and ophthalmopathy. TCRdb re-derived calls from the multiplex PCR reads in MiXCR, one entry per CDR3 protein. The profile shows under 350,000 distinct CDR3 sequences, roughly 18% of them singletons. Sequencing was done on a sample of blood. The receptor source for this set is a woman aged 50 to 65 with Graves' hyperthyroidism. Both conserved end residues are part of each CDR3. A D gene is named only where the DNA matches it firmly. For some rows the clone size is stated as once, few or many, or as a class when expanded; others skip it.

j_call d_call clone_size v_call cdr3_nt cdr3_aa
TRBJ2-1 TRBD1 many TRBV5-1 TGCGCCAGCAGCCCGGACACCGGGACAGGGGCCTACAATGAGCAGTTCTTC CASSPDTGTGAYNEQFF
TRBJ2-3 - many TRBV28 TGTGCCAGCAGCCTCCCTCATAGAGATACGCAGTATTTT CASSLPHRDTQYF
TRBJ1-6 TRBD1 - TRBV20-1 TGCAGTGCTAGCCTCGGGACAGGGCCTTCACCCCTCCACTTT CSASLGTGPSPLHF
TRBJ2-5 - few TRBV6-5 TGTGCCAGCAGTTACTCGCCCCCGGACGAACAAGAGACCCAGTACTTC CASSYSPPDEQETQYF
TRBJ2-7 TRBD1 many TRBV20-1 TGCAGTGCTAAAGGGGGGACAGGGACCTCCTACGAGCAGTACTTC CSAKGGTGTSYEQYF
TRBJ1-1 - few TRBV2 TGTGCCTTCCAAGAAGGGTATGGTGAAGCTTTCTTT CAFQEGYGEAFF
TRBJ2-7 - many TRBV2 TGTGCCGGGACCGGCGGGGGCCCCGAGCAGTACTTC CAGTGGGPEQYF
TRBJ2-2 TRBD1 - TRBV30 TGTGCCTGGGACAGGGGTTCGAACACCGGGGAGCTGTTTTTT CAWDRGSNTGELFF
TRBJ2-1 TRBD2 few TRBV4-1 TGCGCCAGCAGCCAATCTAGCGGACCGTACAATGAGCAGTTCTTC CASSQSSGPYNEQFF
TRBJ2-7 - - TRBV30 TGTGCCTGGAGTGTAGGCAGAGGGCTCTACGAGCAGTACTTC CAWSVGRGLYEQYF
TRBJ2-1 - few TRBV19 TGTGCCAGTAACACAGGTTATTACAATGAGCAGTTCTTC CASNTGYYNEQFF
TRBJ1-4 - many TRBV30 TGTGCCTGGAGTGCGGGAGGATGGGGAAAACTGTTTTTT CAWSAGGWGKLFF
TRBJ1-4 - many TRBV30 TGTGCCTGGTCCGCCGGGGCTAATGAAAAACTGTTTTTT CAWSAGANEKLFF
TRBJ2-2 - few TRBV7-9 TGTGCCAGCAGCCGTGACAGGATAAACACCGGGGAGCTGTTTTTT CASSRDRINTGELFF
TRBJ1-5 - many TRBV28 TGTGCCAGCAGTTGGGGAGGGCCCCAGCATTTT CASSWGGPQHF
TRBJ1-2 - - TRBV30 TGTGCCTGGACGGCGGGCCCGGGGAATGGCTACACCTTC CAWTAGPGNGYTF
TRBJ2-5 - many TRBV7-8 TGTGCCAGCAGCCGCCGGGGGGCGGCCCCCCAAGAGACCCAGTACTTC CASSRRGAAPQETQYF
TRBJ1-1 - - TRBV10-3 TGTGCCATCCGCCGCGAGGCCTTAGGAACTGAAGCTTTCTTT CAIRREALGTEAFF
TRBJ1-1 - - TRBV6-5 TGTGCCAGCAGTTACCGACGGACAGTTATGAACACTGAAGCTTTCTTT CASSYRRTVMNTEAFF